The 11 T cell receptor beta chains reported below all come from one sample, sequenced in a study of T cell responses to AZD1222 COVID-19 vaccine. The data were produced by immunoSEQ multiplex PCR, yet TCRdb's version contains in-frame clones alone and is incomplete. The sample lists about 180,000 clones; 80% to 90% were seen once. Material: peripheral blood, obtained on day 0 of AZD1222 vaccination. These receptor sequences come from an adult in good health.

The gene calls are TRBV6-5 and TRBJ2-5; either TRBD1 or TRBD2 may fit D (5 bases each). Per the germline V gene, CDR1 is MNHEY and CDR2 is SVGAGI. The CDR3 length is 13 residues. The V gene lost 6 bases and the J gene lost 7 bases, with 15 bases spanning the gap. The CDR3 sequence: CASSRDVGTTQYF. The CDR3 DNA reads TGTGCCAGCAGCCGGGACGTGGGTACGACCCAGTACTTC.

This chain links TRBV5-1 with TRBJ1-4, with 10 bases lining up with TRBD1. The CDR3 has 14 amino acids. J was trimmed by 12 bases and V by 0 bases; bases with no gene match: 5. The V gene's germline CDR1 is SGHRS and CDR2 YFSETQ. CDR3 loop: CASSLAGQGLELFF. The CDR3 nucleotides read TGCGCCAGCAGCTTGGCGGGACAGGGGCTAGAACTGTTTTTT.

The chain carries TRBV5-1 and TRBJ1-1; D remains unclear. With 6 bases removed from V and 1 base from J, the gap between germline ends came to 10 bases. The CDR3 has 13 residues. Germline V gene sequence: CDR1 SGHRS, CDR2 YFSETQ. The CDR3 DNA sequence: TGCGCCAGCACAGGTTCGTCGAACACTGAAGCTTTCTTT. Its protein is CASTGSSNTEAFF.

This clone occurred many times. The chain recombines TRBV28 with TRBJ1-1, with 7 bases identical to TRBD1. This CDR3 is built from 16 residues. The germline V gene has CDR1 MDHEN and CDR2 SYDVKM. Losses at the gene ends were 5 bases for V and 2 bases for J; bases not matched to a gene: 11. The chain's CDR3 is CASSRTGERVNTEAFF. CDR3 sequence (DNA): TGTGCCAGCAGTCGCACAGGGGAAAGGGTCAACACTGAAGCTTTCTTT.

J is TRBJ1-6 and V is TRBV2; the match to TRBD1 covers 8 bases. This CDR3 region has 14 residues. The V segment lost 5 bases and the J segment 9 bases; nucleotides outside the gene matches: 6. Germline assignment: CDR1 SNHLY and CDR2 FYNNEI. CDR3 loop: CASSLTGARSPLHF. In nucleotides, the CDR3 is TGTGCCAGCAGTTTGACAGGGGCTCGTTCACCCCTCCACTTT. The variable domain in full, completed from reference TRBV2 and TRBJ1-6, reads EPEVTQTPSHQVTQMGQEVILRCVPISNHLYFYWYRQILGQKVEFLVSFYNNEISEKSEIFDDQFSVERPDGSNFTLKIRSTKLEDSAMYFCASSLTGARSPLHFGNGTRLTVT.

This chain joins TRBV7-9 and TRBJ1-2; the D gene is possibly TRBD1 (5 bases). The V gene lost 8 bases and the J gene lost 6 bases, with 16 bases spanning the gap. The CDR3 covers 13 residues. CDR1 is SEHNR, CDR2 FQNEAQ, per germline (reference sequence). Written as DNA, the CDR3 is TGTGCCAGCCTCCGCGGGGGTCAACATGGCTACACCTTC. Its translation: CASLRGGQHGYTF.

The chain combines TRBV5-1 with TRBJ2-7; 9 nucleotides match TRBD2. Trimming removed 2 bases from V and 5 bases from J; junction bases left unmatched: 8. CDR1 and CDR2 (germline): SGHRS, YFSETQ. The CDR3 is 15 amino acids. The CDR3 region has the DNA TGCGCCAGCAGCTTTACTAGCGGGCCGTTAGACGAGCAGTACTTC. Translation gives CASSFTSGPLDEQYF.

This clone was detected only once. The chain employs TRBV7-2 and TRBJ1-6; tentatively, D is TRBD1 (6 bases). V was cut by 2 bases and J by 11 bases, with 10 bases left in between. The CDR3 spans 13 residues. Germline CDR1 and CDR2: SGHTA and FQGNSA. CDR3 residues: CASSLTGTPPLHF. The CDR3 nucleotides are TGTGCCAGCAGCTTAACTGGGACACCACCCCTCCACTTT.

This sequence joins TRBV7-9 and TRBJ2-1, with 10 bases identical to TRBD2. Per germline, CDR1 SEHNR and CDR2 FQNEAQ (reference sequence). Trimming at V came to 5 bases and at J to 15 bases, leaving 4 bases not matched to a gene. The CDR3 covers 11 residues. The CDR3: CASSQAGGPFF. The CDR3 DNA sequence: TGTGCCAGCAGCCAAGCGGGGGGGCCGTTCTTC.

This rearrangement joins TRBV5-8 to TRBJ2-5; TRBD2 aligns across 7 bases. The CDR3 totals 18 residues. The V gene end was trimmed by 2 bases and the J gene end by 4 bases; junction bases not matched to a gene: 17. CDR1 is SGHTS, CDR2 YDEGEE, per germline. This CDR3 reads CASSFLLGRAGIAETQYF. DNA for the CDR3: TGTGCCAGCAGCTTCTTGCTGGGAAGAGCGGGAATCGCAGAGACCCAGTACTTC.

The DNA for the CDR3 is TGTGCCAGCAGGGGACTTTCGAACACTGAAGCTTTCTTT. Amino acids: CASRGLSNTEAFF. The chain employs TRBV2 and TRBJ1-1, with a tentative D call TRBD1 (5 bases). With 6 bases removed from V and 1 base from J, the gap between germline ends came to 9 bases. This CDR3 has 13 amino acids. Germline V gene sequence: CDR1 SNHLY, CDR2 FYNNEI. Full variable domain (remainder filled in from reference TRBV2 and TRBJ1-1): EPEVTQTPSHQVTQMGQEVILRCVPISNHLYFYWYRQILGQKVEFLVSFYNNEISEKSEIFDDQFSVERPDGSNFTLKIRSTKLEDSAMYFCASRGLSNTEAFFGQGTRLTVV.